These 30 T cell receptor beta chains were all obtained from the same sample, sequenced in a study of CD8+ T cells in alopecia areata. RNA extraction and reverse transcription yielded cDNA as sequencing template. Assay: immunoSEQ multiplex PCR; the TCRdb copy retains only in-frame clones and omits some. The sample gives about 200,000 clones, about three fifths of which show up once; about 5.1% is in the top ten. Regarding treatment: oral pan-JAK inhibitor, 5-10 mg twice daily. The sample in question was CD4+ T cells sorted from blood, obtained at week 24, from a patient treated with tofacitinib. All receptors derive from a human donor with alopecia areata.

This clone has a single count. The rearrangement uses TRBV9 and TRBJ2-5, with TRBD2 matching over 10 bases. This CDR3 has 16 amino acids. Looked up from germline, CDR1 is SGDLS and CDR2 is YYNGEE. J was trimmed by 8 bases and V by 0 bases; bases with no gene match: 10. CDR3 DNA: TGTGCCAGCAGCGTAGTAGCGGGAGGTAGCCGTCACACCCAGTACTTC. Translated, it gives CASSVVAGGSRHTQYF.

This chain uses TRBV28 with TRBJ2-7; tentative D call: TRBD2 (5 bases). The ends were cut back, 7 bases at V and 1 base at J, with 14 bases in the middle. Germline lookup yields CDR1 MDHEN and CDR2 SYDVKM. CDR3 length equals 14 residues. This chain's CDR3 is CASIHSGPSYEQYF. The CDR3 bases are TGTGCCAGCATTCACAGCGGACCTTCCTACGAGCAGTACTTC.

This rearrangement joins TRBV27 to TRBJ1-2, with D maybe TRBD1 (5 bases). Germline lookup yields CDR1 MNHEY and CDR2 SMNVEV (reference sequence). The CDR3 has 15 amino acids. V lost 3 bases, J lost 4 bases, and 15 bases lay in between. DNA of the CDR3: TGTGCCAGCAGTTTCGTAGGGACGCCTCTCTATGGCTACACCTTC. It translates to CASSFVGTPLYGYTF.

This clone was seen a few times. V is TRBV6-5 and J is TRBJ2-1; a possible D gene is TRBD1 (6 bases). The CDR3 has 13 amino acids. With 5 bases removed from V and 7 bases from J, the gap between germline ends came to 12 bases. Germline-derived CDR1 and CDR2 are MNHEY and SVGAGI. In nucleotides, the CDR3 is TGTGCCAGCAGTCAACAGGGACGGAATGAGCAGTTCTTC. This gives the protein CASSQQGRNEQFF.

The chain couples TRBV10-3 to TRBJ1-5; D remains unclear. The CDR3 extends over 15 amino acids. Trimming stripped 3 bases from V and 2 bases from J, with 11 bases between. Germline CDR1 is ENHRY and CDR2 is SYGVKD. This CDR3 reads CAISDRELGNQPQHF. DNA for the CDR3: TGTGCCATCAGTGATAGGGAATTGGGCAATCAGCCCCAGCATTTT.

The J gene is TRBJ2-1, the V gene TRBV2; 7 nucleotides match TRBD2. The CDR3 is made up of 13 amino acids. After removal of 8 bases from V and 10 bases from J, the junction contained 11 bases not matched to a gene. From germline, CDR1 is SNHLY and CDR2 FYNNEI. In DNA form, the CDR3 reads TGTGCCAGCTTGCCATCGCGGGGGTTCGAGCAGTTCTTC. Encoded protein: CASLPSRGFEQFF. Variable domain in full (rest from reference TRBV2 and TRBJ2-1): EPEVTQTPSHQVTQMGQEVILRCVPISNHLYFYWYRQILGQKVEFLVSFYNNEISEKSEIFDDQFSVERPDGSNFTLKIRSTKLEDSAMYFCASLPSRGFEQFFGPGTRLTVL.

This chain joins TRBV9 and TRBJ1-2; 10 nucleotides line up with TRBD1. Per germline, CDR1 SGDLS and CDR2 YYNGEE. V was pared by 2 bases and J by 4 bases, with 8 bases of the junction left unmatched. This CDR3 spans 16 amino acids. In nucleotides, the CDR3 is TGTGCCAGCAGCGTCCTGACAGGGGGCGCGATCTATGGCTACACCTTC. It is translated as CASSVLTGGAIYGYTF.

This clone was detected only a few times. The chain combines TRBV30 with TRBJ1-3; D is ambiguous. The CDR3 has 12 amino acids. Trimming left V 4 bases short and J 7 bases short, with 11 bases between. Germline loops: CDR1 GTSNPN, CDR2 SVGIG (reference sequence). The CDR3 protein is CAWTHGYNTIYF. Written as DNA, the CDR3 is TGTGCCTGGACGCACGGGTACAACACCATATATTTT.

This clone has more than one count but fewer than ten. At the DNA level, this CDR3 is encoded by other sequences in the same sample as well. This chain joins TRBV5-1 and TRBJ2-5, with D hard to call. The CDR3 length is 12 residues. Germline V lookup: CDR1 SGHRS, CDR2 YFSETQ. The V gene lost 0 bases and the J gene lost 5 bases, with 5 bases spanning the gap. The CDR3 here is CASSLDRETQYF. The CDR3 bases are TGCGCCAGCAGCTTGGACCGGGAGACCCAGTACTTC.

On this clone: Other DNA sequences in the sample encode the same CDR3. CDR3 bases: TGTGCCACCAGCAGGGCGGGGTACGAGCAGTACTTC. Translated: CATSRAGYEQYF. V and J are TRBV15 and TRBJ2-7; tentative D call: TRBD2 (6 bases). V was pared by 3 bases and J by 4 bases, with 7 bases between. Germline V gene sequence: CDR1 LNHNV, CDR2 YYDKDF (reference sequence). The CDR3 has 12 residues.

Here the CDR3 DNA reads TGCGCCAGCAGCTTAGGGACTAGAGAAAATACGCAGTATTTT. It is translated as CASSLGTRENTQYF. V gene TRBV5-1 combines with J gene TRBJ2-3; 8 positions match TRBD2. The V and J ends lost 2 bases and 7 bases, in that order; junction bases with no gene match: 6. This CDR3 region has 14 residues. CDR1 is SGHRS, CDR2 YFSETQ, per germline.

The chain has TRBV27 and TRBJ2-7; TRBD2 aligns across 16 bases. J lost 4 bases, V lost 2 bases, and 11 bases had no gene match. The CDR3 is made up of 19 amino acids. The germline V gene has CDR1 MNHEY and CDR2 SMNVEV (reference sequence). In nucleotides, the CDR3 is TGTGCCAGCAGTTTAGGACCGGGACTAGCGGGAGGGACAACATACGAGCAGTACTTC. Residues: CASSLGPGLAGGTTYEQYF.

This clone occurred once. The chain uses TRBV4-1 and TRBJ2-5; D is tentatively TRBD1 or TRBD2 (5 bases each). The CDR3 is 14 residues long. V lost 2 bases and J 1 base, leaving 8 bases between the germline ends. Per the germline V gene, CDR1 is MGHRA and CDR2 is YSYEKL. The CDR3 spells CASSQFGAQETQYF. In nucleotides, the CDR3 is TGCGCCAGCAGCCAATTCGGGGCCCAAGAGACCCAGTACTTC.

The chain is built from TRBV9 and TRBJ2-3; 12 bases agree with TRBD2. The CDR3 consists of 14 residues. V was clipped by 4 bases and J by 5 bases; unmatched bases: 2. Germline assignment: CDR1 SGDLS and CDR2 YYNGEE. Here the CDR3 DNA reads TGTGCCAGCAGCACGACTAGCGGGAGAGATACGCAGTATTTT. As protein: CASSTTSGRDTQYF.

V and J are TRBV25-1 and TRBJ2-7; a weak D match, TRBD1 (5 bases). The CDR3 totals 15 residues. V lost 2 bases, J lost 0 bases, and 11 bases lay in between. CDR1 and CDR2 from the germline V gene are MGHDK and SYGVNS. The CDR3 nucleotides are TGTGCCAGCAGTGAAGCAGGGATCCGCTCCTACGAGCAGTACTTC. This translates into CASSEAGIRSYEQYF.

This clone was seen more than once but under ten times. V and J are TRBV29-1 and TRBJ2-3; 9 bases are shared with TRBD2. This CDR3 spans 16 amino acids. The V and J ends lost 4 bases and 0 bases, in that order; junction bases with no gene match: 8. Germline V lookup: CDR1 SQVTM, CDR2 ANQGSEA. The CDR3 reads CSVAGRTSGSTDTQYF. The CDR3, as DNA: TGCAGCGTTGCTGGTCGAACTAGCGGGAGCACAGATACGCAGTATTTT.

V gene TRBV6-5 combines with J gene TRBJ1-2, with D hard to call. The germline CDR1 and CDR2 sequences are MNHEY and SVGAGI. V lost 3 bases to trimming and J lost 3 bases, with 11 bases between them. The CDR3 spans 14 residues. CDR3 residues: CASSYRVDHYGYTF. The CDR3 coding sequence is TGTGCCAGCAGTTATAGGGTCGATCACTATGGCTACACCTTC.

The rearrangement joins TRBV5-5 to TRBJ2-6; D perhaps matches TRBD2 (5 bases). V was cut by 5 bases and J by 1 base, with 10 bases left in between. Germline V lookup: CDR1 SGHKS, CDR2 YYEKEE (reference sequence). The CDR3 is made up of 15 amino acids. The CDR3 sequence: CASSPDFSGANVLTF. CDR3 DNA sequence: TGTGCCAGCAGTCCGGACTTTTCTGGGGCCAACGTCCTGACTTTC.

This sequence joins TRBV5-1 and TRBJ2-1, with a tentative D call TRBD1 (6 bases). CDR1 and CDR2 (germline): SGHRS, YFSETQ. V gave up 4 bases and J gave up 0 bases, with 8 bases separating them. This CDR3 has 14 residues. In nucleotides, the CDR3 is TGCGCCAGCAGCAAGGGGGACTCCTACAATGAGCAGTTCTTC. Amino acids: CASSKGDSYNEQFF.

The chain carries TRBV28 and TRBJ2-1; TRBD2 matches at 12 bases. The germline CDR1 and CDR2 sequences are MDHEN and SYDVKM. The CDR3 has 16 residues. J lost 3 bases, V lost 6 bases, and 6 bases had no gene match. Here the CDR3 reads CASRGLAGKGYNEQFF. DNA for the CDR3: TGTGCCAGCAGAGGACTAGCGGGAAAAGGCTACAATGAGCAGTTCTTC. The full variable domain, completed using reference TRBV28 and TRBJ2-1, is DVKVTQSSRYLVKRTGEKVFLECVQDMDHENMFWYRQDPGLGLRLIYFSYDVKMKEKGDIPEGYSVSREKKERFSLILESASTNQTSMYLCASRGLAGKGYNEQFFGPGTRLTVL.

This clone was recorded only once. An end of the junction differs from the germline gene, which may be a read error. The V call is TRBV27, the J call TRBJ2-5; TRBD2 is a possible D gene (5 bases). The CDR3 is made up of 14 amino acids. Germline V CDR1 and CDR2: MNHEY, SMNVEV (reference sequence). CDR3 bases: TGTGCCAGCAATTTAGCAGAGGGAACGGAGACCCAGTACTTC. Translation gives CASNLAEGTETQYF.

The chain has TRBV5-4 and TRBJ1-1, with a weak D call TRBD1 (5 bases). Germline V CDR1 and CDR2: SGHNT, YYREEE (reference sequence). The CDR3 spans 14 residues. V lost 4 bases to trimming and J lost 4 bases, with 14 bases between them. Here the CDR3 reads CASSPRRGFTEAFF. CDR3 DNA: TGTGCCAGCAGCCCTCGGAGGGGCTTCACTGAAGCTTTCTTT.

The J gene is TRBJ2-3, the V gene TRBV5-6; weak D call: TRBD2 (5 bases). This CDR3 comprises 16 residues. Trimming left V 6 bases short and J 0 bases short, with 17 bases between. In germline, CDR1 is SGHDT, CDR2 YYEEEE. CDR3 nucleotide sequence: TGTGCCAGCACCGGGGTCCGGTTAGATAGCACAGATACGCAGTATTTT. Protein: CASTGVRLDSTDTQYF.

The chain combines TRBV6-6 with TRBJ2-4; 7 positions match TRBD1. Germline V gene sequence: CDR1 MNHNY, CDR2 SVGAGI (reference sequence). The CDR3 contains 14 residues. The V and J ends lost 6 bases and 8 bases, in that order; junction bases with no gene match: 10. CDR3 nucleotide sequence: TGTGCCAGCAGGCTCGACAGGGACGGGTACATTCAGTACTTC. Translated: CASRLDRDGYIQYF.

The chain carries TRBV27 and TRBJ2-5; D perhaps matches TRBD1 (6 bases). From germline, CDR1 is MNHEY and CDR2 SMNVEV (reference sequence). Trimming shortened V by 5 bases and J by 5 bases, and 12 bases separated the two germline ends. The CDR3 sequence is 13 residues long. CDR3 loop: CASSATGQETQYF. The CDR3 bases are TGTGCCAGCAGTGCAACAGGGCAGGAGACCCAGTACTTC.

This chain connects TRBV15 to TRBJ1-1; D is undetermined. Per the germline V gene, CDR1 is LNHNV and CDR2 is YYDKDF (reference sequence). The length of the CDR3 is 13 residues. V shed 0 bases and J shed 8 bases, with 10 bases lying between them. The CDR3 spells CATSREGESEAFF. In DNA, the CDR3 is TGTGCCACCAGCAGAGAGGGTGAATCAGAAGCTTTCTTT.

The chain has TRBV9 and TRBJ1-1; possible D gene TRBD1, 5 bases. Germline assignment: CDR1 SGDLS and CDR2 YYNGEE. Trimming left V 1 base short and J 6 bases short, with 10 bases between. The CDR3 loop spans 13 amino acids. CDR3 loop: CASSVQPRAEAFF. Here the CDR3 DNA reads TGTGCCAGCAGCGTACAGCCCAGGGCTGAAGCTTTCTTT.

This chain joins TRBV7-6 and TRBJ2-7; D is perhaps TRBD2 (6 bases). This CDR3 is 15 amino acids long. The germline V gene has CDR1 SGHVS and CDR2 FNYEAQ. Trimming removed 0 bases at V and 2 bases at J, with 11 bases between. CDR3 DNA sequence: TGTGCCAGCAGCTTAGCCGGGACTGACACCTACGAGCAGTACTTC. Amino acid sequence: CASSLAGTDTYEQYF.

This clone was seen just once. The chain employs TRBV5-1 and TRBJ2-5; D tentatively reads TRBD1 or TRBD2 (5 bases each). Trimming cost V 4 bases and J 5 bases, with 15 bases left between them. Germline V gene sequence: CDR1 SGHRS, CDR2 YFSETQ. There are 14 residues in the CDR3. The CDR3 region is CASSLRRGTETQYF. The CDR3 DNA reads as TGCGCCAGCAGCCTGCGTCGGGGCACGGAGACCCAGTACTTC.

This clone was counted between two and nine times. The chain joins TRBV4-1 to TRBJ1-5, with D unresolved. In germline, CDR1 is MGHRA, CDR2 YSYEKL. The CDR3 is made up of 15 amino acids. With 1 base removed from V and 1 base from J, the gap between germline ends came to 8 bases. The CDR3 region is CASSQVGLSNQPQHF. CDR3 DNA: TGCGCCAGCAGCCAAGTGGGGTTAAGCAATCAGCCCCAGCATTTT.